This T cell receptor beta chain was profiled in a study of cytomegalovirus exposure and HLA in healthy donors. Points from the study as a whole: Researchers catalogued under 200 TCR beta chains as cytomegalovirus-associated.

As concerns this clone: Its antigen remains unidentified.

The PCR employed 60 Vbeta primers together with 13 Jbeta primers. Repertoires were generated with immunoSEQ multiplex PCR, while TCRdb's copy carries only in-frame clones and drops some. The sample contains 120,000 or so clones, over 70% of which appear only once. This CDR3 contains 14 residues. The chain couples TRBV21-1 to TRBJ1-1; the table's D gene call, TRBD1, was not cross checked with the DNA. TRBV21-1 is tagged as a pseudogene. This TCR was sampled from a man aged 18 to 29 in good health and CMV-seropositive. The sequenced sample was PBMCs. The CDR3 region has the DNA TGTGCCAGCAGCAAGGGGCAGGGGAACACTGAAGCTTTCTTT. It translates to CASSKGQGNTEAFF.